The T cell receptor beta chain described here comes from a study of T cell responses to AZD1222 COVID-19 vaccine. Findings and caveats of the study: Compared with day 0, the breadth and depth of the Spike-specific TCR repertoire rose significantly after two doses of AZD1222. The reported proportion of spike-specific TCRs targeting unmutated variant regions was nearly half. Mapped onto spike, vaccine-associated CD4 TCRs spanned it and were dominant at 160-218 and 743-854.

About this clone itself: Its antigen is currently unknown.

V dropped 6 bases and J dropped 2 bases, with 15 bases sitting between them. Germline V gives CDR1 SNHLY, CDR2 FYNNEI. The CDR3 has 15 amino acids. The repertoire was sequenced with immunoSEQ multiplex PCR; TCRdb's copy has only in-frame clones and lacks some. The data show some 150,000 clones, approximately 95% seen once. V and J are TRBV2 and TRBJ2-3; D could derive from TRBD1 or TRBD2 (6 bases each). The source material was peripheral blood, sampled on day 0 of AZD1222 vaccination. The sequence derives from an adult in good health. In nucleotides, the CDR3 is TGTGCCAGCAGGGGGGGCACTGATTTCACAGATACGCAGTATTTT. Residues: CASRGGTDFTDTQYF.